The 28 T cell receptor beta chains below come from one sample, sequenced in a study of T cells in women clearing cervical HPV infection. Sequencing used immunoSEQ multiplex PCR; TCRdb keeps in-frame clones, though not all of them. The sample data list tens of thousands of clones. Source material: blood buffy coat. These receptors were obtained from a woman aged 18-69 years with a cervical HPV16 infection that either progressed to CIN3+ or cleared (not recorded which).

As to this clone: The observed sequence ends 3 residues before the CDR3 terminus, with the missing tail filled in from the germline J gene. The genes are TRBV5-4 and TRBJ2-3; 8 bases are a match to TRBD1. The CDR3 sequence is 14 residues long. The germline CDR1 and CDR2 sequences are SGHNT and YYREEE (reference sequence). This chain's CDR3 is CASSLAGGNQPQYF. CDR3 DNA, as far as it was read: TGTGCCAGCAGCTTGGCAGGGGGCAATCAGCCG.

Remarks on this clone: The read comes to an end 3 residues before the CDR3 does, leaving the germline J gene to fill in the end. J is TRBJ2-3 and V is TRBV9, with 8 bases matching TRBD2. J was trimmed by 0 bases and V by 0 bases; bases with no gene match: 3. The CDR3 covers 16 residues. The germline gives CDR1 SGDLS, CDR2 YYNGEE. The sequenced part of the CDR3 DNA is TGTGCCAGCAGCGTAGGCGGGGGGTACAGCACAGATACG. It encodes CASSVGGGYSTDT. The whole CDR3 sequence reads CASSVGGGYSTDTQYF.

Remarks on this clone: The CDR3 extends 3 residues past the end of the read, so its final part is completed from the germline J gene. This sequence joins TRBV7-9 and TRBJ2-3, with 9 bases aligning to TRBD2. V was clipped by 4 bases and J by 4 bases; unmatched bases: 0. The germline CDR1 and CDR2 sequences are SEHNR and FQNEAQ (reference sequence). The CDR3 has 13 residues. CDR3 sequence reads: CASSSSGADTQYF. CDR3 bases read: TGTGCCAGCAGCTCTAGCGGGGCAGATACG.

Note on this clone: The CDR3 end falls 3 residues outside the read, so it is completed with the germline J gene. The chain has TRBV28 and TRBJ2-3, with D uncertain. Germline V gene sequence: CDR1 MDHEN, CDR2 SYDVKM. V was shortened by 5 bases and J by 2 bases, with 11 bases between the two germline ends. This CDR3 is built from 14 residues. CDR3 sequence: CASSIAASTDTQYF. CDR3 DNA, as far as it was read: TGTGCCAGCAGTATCGCGGCGTCCACAGATACG. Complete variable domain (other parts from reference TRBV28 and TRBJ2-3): DVKVTQSSRYLVKRTGEKVFLECVQDMDHENMFWYRQDPGLGLRLIYFSYDVKMKEKGDIPEGYSVSREKKERFSLILESASTNQTSMYLCASSIAASTDTQYFGPGTRLTVL.

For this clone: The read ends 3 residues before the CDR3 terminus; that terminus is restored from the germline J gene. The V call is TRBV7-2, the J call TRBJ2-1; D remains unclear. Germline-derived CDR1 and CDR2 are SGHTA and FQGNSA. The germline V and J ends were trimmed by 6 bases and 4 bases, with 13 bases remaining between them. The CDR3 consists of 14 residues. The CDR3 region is CASRDSTFYNEQFF. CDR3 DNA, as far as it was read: TGTGCCAGCAGAGATAGCACTTTTTACAATGAG.

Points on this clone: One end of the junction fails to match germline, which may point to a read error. The sequenced CDR3 bases are TGCAGCGGCCTTTTGACTGGAAACACG. This translates into CSGLLTGNT. The whole CDR3 sequence reads CSGLLTGNTIYF. The V and J genes are TRBV29-1 and TRBJ1-3; unclear D gene. The CDR3 end lies 3 residues beyond the end of the read and is filled in from the germline J gene. Germline loops: CDR1 SQVTM, CDR2 ANQGSEA. This CDR3 spans 12 amino acids.

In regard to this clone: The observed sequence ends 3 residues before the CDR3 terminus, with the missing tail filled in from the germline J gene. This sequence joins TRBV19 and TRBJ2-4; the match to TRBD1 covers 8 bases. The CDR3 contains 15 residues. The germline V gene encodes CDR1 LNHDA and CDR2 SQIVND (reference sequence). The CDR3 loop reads CASRPWDRPFYGQYF. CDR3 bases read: TGTGCCAGCAGGCCTTGGGACAGGCCGTTTTATGGT. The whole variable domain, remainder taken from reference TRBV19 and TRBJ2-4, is DGGITQSPKYLFRKEGQNVTLSCEQNLNHDAMYWYRQDPGQGLRLIYYSQIVNDFQKGDIAEGYSVSREKKESFPLTVTSAQKNPTAFYLCASRPWDRPFYGQYFGAGTRLSVL.

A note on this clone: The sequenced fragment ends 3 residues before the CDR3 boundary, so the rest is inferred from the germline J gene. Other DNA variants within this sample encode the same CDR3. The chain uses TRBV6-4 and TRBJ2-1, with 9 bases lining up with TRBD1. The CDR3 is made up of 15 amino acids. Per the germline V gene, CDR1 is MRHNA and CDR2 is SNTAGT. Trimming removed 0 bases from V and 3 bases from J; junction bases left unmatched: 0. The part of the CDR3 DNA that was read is TGTGCCAGCAGTGACTCGACAGGGGGCTACAATGAG. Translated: CASSDSTGGYNE. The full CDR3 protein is CASSDSTGGYNEQFF.

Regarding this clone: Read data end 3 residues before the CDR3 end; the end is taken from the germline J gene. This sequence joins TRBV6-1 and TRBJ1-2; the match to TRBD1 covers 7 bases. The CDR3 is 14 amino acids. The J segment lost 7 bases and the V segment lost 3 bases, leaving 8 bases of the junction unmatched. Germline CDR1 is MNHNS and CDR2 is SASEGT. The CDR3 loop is CASSEDPGGGGYTF. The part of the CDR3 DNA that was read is TGTGCCAGCAGTGAGGACCCAGGGGGAGGTGGC.

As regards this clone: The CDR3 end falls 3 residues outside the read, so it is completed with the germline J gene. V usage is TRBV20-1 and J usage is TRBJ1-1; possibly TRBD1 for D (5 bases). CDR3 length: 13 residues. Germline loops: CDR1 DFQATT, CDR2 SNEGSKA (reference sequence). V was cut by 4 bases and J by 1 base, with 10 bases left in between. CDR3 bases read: TGCAGTGCTACCGGACATACGAACACTGAA. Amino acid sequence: CSATGHTNTE. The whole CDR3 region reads CSATGHTNTEAFF.

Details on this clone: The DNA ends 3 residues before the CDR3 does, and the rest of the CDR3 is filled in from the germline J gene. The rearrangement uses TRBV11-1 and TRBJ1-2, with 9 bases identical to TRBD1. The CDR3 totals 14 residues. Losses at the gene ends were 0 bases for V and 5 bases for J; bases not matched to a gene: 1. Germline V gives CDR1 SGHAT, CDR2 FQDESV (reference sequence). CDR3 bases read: TGTGCCAGCAGCTTAGCGGACAGGGGATATGGC. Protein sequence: CASSLADRGYG. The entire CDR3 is CASSLADRGYGYTF.

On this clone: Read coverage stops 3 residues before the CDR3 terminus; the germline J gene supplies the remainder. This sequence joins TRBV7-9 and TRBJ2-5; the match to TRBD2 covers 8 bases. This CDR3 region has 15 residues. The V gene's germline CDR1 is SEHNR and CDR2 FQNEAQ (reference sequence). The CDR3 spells CASSLGAGGTDTQYF. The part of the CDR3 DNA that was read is TGTGCCAGCAGCTTAGGCGCGGGGGGAACGGATACC.

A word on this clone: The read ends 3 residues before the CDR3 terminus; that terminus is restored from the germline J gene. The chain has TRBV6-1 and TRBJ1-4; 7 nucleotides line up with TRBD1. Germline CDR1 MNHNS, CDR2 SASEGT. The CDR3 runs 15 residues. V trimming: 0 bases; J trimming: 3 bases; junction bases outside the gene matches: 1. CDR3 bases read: TGTGCCAGCAGTGAAGCGCAGGGGGCTAATGAAAAA. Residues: CASSEAQGANEK. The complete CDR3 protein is CASSEAQGANEKLFF.

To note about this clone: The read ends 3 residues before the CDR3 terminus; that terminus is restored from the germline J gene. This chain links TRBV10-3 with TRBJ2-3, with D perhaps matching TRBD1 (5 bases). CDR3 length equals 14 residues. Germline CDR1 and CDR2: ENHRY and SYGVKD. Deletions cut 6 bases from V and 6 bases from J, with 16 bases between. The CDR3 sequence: CAIRRQPPRDTQYF. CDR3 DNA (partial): TGTGCCATCAGAAGACAGCCACCACGGGATACG.

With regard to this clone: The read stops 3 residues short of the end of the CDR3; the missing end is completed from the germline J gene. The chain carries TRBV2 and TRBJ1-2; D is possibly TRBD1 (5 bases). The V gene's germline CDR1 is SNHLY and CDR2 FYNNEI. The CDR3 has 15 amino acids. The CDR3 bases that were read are TGTGCCAGCAGTGGGGGGACTAGTTCTCTCTACGAC. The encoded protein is CASSGGTSSLYD. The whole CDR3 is CASSGGTSSLYDYTF.

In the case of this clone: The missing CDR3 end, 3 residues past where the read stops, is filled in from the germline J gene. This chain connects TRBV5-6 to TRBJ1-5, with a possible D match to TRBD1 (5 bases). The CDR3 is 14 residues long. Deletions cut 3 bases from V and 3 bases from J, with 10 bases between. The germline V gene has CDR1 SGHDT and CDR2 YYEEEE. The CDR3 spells CASSSPTDNQPQHF. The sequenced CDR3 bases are TGTGCCAGCAGCTCCCCGACAGACAATCAGCCC.

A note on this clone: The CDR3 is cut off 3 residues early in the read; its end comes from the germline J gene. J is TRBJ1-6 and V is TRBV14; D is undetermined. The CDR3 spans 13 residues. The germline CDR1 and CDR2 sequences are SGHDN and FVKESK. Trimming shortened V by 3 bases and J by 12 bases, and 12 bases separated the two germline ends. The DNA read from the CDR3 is TGTGCCAGCAGCCATATGCCTGACAAACCC. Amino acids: CASSHMPDKP. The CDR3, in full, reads CASSHMPDKPLHF.

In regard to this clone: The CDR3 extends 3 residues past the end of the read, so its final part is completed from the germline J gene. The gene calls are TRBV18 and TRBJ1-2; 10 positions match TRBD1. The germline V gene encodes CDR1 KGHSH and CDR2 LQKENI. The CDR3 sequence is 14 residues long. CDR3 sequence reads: CASSPGQGSYDYTF. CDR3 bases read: TGTGCCAGCTCACCGGGACAGGGGTCCTACGAC.

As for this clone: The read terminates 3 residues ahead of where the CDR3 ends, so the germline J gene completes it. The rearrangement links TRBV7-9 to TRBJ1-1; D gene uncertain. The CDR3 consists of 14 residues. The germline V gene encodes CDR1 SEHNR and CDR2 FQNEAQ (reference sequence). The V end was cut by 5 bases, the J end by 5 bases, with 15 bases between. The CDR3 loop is CASSLDLVGTEAFF. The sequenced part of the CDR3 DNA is TGTGCCAGCAGCCTTGACCTAGTTGGGACTGAA.

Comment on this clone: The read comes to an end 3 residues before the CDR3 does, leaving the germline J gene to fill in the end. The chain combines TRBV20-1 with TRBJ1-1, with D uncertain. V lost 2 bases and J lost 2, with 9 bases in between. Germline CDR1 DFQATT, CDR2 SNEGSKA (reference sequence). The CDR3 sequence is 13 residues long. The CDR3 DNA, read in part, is TGCAGTGCTAGAAGCCCGCTTAACACTGAA. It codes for CSARSPLNTE. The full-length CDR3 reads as CSARSPLNTEAFF.

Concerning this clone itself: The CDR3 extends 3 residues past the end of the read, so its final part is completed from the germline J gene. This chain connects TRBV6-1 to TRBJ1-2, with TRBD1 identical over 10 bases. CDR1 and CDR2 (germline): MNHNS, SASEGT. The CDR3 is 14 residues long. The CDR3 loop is CASSVGTGAGDYTF. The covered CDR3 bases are TGTGCCAGCAGTGTGGGGACAGGGGCTGGCGAC.

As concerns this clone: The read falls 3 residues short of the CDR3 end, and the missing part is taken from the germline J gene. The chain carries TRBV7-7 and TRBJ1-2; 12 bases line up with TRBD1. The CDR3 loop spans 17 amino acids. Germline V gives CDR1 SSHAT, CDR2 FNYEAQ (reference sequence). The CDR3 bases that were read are TGTGCCAGCAGCTTAGGGGGAGGGACAGGGGGCATCAATGAC. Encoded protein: CASSLGGGTGGIND. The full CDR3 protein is CASSLGGGTGGINDYTF.

The CDR3 protein is CASSEGTGAVQPQYF. The CDR3 bases that were read are TGTGCCAGCAGTGAGGGGACAGGGGCTGTTCAGCCG. This chain connects TRBV6-1 to TRBJ2-3, with TRBD1 matching over 10 bases. From the germline J gene comes the end of the CDR3, since the read stops 3 residues before it. The CDR3 consists of 15 residues. CDR1 and CDR2 from the germline V gene are MNHNS and SASEGT.

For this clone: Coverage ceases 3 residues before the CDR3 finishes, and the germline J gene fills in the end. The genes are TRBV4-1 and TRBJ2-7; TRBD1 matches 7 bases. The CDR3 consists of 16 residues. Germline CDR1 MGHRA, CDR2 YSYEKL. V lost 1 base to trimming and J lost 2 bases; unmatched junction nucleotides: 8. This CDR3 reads CASSQGRQGLPYEQYF. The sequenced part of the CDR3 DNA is TGCGCCAGCAGCCAAGGGAGACAGGGTCTCCCCTACGAG.

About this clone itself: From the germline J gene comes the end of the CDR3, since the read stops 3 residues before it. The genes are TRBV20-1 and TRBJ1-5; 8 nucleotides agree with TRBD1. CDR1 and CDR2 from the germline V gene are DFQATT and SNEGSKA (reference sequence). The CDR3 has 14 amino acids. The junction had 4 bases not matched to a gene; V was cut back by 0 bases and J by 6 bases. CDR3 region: CSARDDRGSQPQHF. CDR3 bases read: TGCAGTGCTAGAGATGACAGGGGTTCTCAGCCC.

The CDR3 here is CASSQGGQGAWQPQHF. The covered CDR3 bases are TGTGCCAGCAGCCAAGGGGGACAGGGGGCATGGCAGCCC. This rearrangement joins TRBV4-2 to TRBJ1-5; 12 nucleotides match TRBD1. The CDR3 end lies 3 residues beyond the end of the read and is filled in from the germline J gene. The CDR3 is 16 residues long. Losses at the gene ends were 1 base for V and 7 bases for J; bases not matched to a gene: 5. Per germline, CDR1 LGHNA and CDR2 YNFKEQ.

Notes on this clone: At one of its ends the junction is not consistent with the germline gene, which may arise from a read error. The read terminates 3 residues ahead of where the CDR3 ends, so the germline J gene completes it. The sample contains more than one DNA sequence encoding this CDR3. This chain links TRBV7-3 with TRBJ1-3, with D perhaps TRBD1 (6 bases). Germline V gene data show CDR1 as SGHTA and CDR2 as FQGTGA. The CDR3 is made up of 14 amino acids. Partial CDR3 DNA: TGTGCCAGCAGCCTCGGGGGGGCGGGAAACACG. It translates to CASSLGGAGNT. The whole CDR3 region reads CASSLGGAGNTIYF.

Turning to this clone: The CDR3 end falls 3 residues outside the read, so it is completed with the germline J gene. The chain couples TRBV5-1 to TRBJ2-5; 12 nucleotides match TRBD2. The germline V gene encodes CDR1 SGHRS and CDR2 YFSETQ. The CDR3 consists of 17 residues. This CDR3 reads CASSPNTSGGNTDTQYF. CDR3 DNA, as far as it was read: TGCGCCAGCAGCCCCAACACTAGCGGGGGGAACACAGATACC.